These 19 T cell receptor beta chains originate from one sample sequenced in a study of blood T cell repertoires in COVID-19 (dated by TCRdb to about 2020). Library preparation employed the immunoSEQ multiplex PCR assay. The source is immuneACCESS, and TCRdb retained only in-frame sequences with V and J called. Part of the clones is not carried over; for the studies checked, unresolved V genes explain less than half of this, and the remainder is unexplained. This sample is represented by over 300,000 clones; roughly nine tenths of them were singletons. The ten top clones hold around 5.9% of the sample. Sequenced input: PBMCs or T cells enriched from blood (not recorded which). The source of these receptors is a woman aged 25 to 39 who had recovered from COVID-19.

The J gene is TRBJ2-7, the V gene TRBV7-3; 7 bases agree with TRBD1. Germline CDR1 reads SGHTA; CDR2 reads FQGTGA. The CDR3 length is 15 residues. Trimming removed 0 bases from V and 2 bases from J; junction bases left unmatched: 4. The DNA for the CDR3 is TGTGCCAGCAGCTTAACGGGGACAGAAGCCTACGAGCAGTACTTC. Amino acid sequence: CASSLTGTEAYEQYF.

The genes are TRBV24-1 and TRBJ2-1, with D perhaps matching TRBD2 (6 bases). Trimming removed 6 bases from V and 10 bases from J, with 9 bases in between. The CDR3 runs 11 residues. From germline, CDR1 is KGHDR and CDR2 SFDVKD. The chain's CDR3 is CATSWAGEQFF. As DNA, the CDR3 is TGTGCCACCAGTTGGGCGGGGGAGCAGTTCTTC.

The chain couples TRBV11-2 to TRBJ1-2; 9 nucleotides match TRBD1. The CDR3 length is 16 residues. Losses at the gene ends were 5 bases for V and 7 bases for J; bases not matched to a gene: 14. CDR1 SGHAT and CDR2 FQNNGV come from the germline V gene. CDR3 amino acids: CASSRLKRDRDSGYTF. In DNA form, the CDR3 reads TGTGCCAGCAGCCGTTTAAAGCGGGACAGGGACTCTGGCTACACCTTC.

This chain uses TRBV4-1 with TRBJ2-2; 8 bases align to TRBD2. The CDR3 consists of 17 residues. The V segment lost 4 bases and the J segment 0 bases; nucleotides outside the gene matches: 7. In germline, CDR1 is MGHRA, CDR2 YSYEKL. CDR3 region: CASSLQTSAANTGELFF. CDR3 coding DNA: TGCGCCAGCAGCCTCCAGACTAGCGCAGCGAACACCGGGGAGCTGTTTTTT.

J is TRBJ1-1 and V is TRBV30; unclear D gene. The germline V gene encodes CDR1 GTSNPN and CDR2 SVGIG (reference sequence). Between the trimmed V and J ends, which lost 2 bases and 4 bases, there was a span of 20 bases. This CDR3 is 16 amino acids long. CDR3 residues: CAWSHGTSVRSTEAFF. The CDR3 nucleotides are TGTGCCTGGAGTCATGGCACATCCGTAAGGAGCACTGAAGCTTTCTTT.

J is TRBJ1-1 and V is TRBV18, with TRBD1 as a possible D gene (6 bases). Deletions cut 1 base from V and 2 bases from J, with 11 bases between. The germline V gene encodes CDR1 KGHSH and CDR2 LQKENI. This CDR3 contains 15 residues. In DNA, the CDR3 is TGTGCCAGCTCACCACGCAGGGGAGACAACACTGAAGCTTTCTTT. Encoded protein: CASSPRRGDNTEAFF.

The chain has TRBV7-9 and TRBJ2-3, with TRBD2 as a possible D gene (6 bases). Per germline, CDR1 SEHNR and CDR2 FQNEAQ (reference sequence). V was shortened by 1 base and J by 2 bases, with 13 bases between the two germline ends. This CDR3 is 16 amino acids long. CDR3 DNA: TGTGCCAGCAGCTTAGGTAGGGACTCGCTCACAGATACGCAGTATTTT. It is translated as CASSLGRDSLTDTQYF.

The chain joins TRBV21-1 to TRBJ1-2; the DNA was not used to check the table's D call, TRBD1. TRBV21-1 is listed as a pseudogene. The CDR3 extends over 14 amino acids. CDR3 protein: CASSKGAVNYGYTF. The CDR3 bases are TGTGCCAGCAGCAAAGGGGCCGTTAACTATGGCTACACCTTC.

The J gene is TRBJ2-3, the V gene TRBV7-8, with D perhaps matching TRBD2 (6 bases). Per germline, CDR1 SGHVS and CDR2 FQNEAQ. The CDR3 length is 16 residues. Trimming cost V 5 bases and J 2 bases, with 17 bases left between them. The CDR3 sequence is CASSPVGGRATDTQYF. DNA for the CDR3: TGTGCCAGCAGCCCAGTGGGGGGTAGGGCCACAGATACGCAGTATTTT.

The chain employs TRBV19 and TRBJ2-1; 10 nucleotides line up with TRBD2. Germline values: CDR1 LNHDA, CDR2 SQIVND (reference sequence). There are 16 residues in the CDR3. Trimming at V came to 3 bases and at J to 10 bases, leaving 12 bases not matched to a gene. The CDR3 nucleotides are TGTGCCAGTAGTATTACTCCGGGGACTAGCGTTGGAGAGCAGTTCTTC. Translated: CASSITPGTSVGEQFF.

J is TRBJ1-1 and V is TRBV6-5; D is perhaps TRBD1 (5 bases). This CDR3 region has 14 residues. Germline assignment: CDR1 MNHEY and CDR2 SVGAGI. Trimming left V 7 bases short and J 3 bases short, with 15 bases between. The CDR3 loop reads CASKESGAYTEAFF. In nucleotides, the CDR3 is TGTGCCAGCAAAGAATCTGGGGCGTACACTGAAGCTTTCTTT.

The chain is built from TRBV19 and TRBJ2-4; 11 bases are shared with TRBD1. The germline V gene encodes CDR1 LNHDA and CDR2 SQIVND (reference sequence). The CDR3 has 13 residues. V trimming: 9 bases; J trimming: 6 bases; junction bases outside the gene matches: 4. For the CDR3, the DNA is TGTGCCAGCGGACAGGGGGCTGGAAACATTCAGTACTTC. Its translation: CASGQGAGNIQYF.

This clone was counted a single time. The gene calls are TRBV5-4 and TRBJ1-1; possibly TRBD1 for D (6 bases). Trimming left V 5 bases short and J 4 bases short, with 9 bases between. Germline V gene data show CDR1 as SGHNT and CDR2 as YYREEE (reference sequence). The CDR3 sequence is 12 residues long. The DNA of the CDR3 is TGTGCCAGCAGTCCCAGGGGCACTGAAGCTTTCTTT. The encoded protein is CASSPRGTEAFF.

The CDR3 coding sequence is TGCGCCAGCAGCTTGGTATTGGCAGGGTCGAACACTGAAGCTTTCTTT. It specifies CASSLVLAGSNTEAFF. The rearrangement joins TRBV5-1 to TRBJ1-1; D is perhaps TRBD1 (5 bases). The germline CDR1 and CDR2 sequences are SGHRS and YFSETQ. V lost 0 bases, J lost 1 base, and 13 bases lay in between. The CDR3 has 16 amino acids.

The CDR3 DNA sequence: TGTGCCAGCAGTCCCTGGATCGGGGAGACCCAGTACTTC. It encodes CASSPWIGETQYF. The chain recombines TRBV27 with TRBJ2-5; no clear D. Germline-derived CDR1 and CDR2 are MNHEY and SMNVEV (reference sequence). The CDR3 spans 13 residues. The V end was cut by 5 bases, the J end by 5 bases, with 12 bases between.

The CDR3 loop is CAWSQQGGTEAFF. The CDR3 DNA reads TGTGCCTGGAGTCAACAGGGAGGGACTGAAGCTTTCTTT. This chain connects TRBV30 to TRBJ1-1, with D possibly matching TRBD1 (6 bases). The CDR3 is made up of 13 amino acids. V was trimmed by 2 bases and J by 5 bases, leaving 12 bases between them. CDR1 GTSNPN and CDR2 SVGIG come from the germline V gene (reference sequence).

The chain carries TRBV2 and TRBJ2-3; 10 bases map to TRBD2. The CDR3 sequence is 14 residues long. The germline V gene has CDR1 SNHLY and CDR2 FYNNEI. V shed 8 bases and J 4 bases; nucleotides not matched to a gene: 6. The CDR3 region is CASGRTSGADTQYF. In nucleotides, the CDR3 is TGTGCCAGCGGAAGGACTAGCGGAGCAGATACGCAGTATTTT.

The chain combines TRBV2 with TRBJ2-2, with TRBD2 matching over 8 bases. The CDR3 loop spans 14 amino acids. In germline, CDR1 is SNHLY, CDR2 FYNNEI. Losses at the gene ends were 8 bases for V and 5 bases for J; bases not matched to a gene: 7. CDR3 DNA sequence: TGTGCCAGCGCGGGGGGTATGGGGACCGGGGAGCTGTTTTTT. Residues: CASAGGMGTGELFF.

J is TRBJ2-5 and V is TRBV7-8; 7 nucleotides align to TRBD1. CDR3 length: 16 residues. Germline lookup yields CDR1 SGHVS and CDR2 FQNEAQ. With 1 base clipped from V and 2 bases from J, the junction kept 7 bases outside the gene matches. Here the CDR3 reads CASSLDRGGGQETQYF. The CDR3 nucleotides are TGTGCCAGCAGCTTAGACCGAGGGGGCGGGCAAGAGACCCAGTACTTC.